The T cell receptor (beta chain) described here comes from a study of blood T cell repertoires in COVID-19. Study summary: T cells, B-cell-depleted T cells, or PBMCs provided the cDNA or gDNA that served as material.

In the original analysis: Counts of nucleated cells, estimated from reference gene primer amplification, were obtained. Sequencing used immunoSEQ multiplex PCR; TCRdb keeps in-frame clones, though not all of them. That table is the source of V, J and clone size, and D and trimming were worked out from the DNA. The table includes roughly 120,000 clones, roughly 87% detected once. This CDR3 has 15 amino acids. With 4 bases clipped from V and 4 bases from J, the junction kept 6 bases outside the gene matches. Looked up from germline, CDR1 is SGHNT and CDR2 is YYREEE (reference sequence). Sequenced material: peripheral blood. V and J are TRBV5-4 and TRBJ2-3; 10 nucleotides match TRBD2. The source of this sequence is a human donor in a cohort sampled during active COVID-19. This CDR3 reads CASSTLAGKADTQYF. CDR3 DNA sequence: TGTGCCAGCAGCACACTAGCGGGGAAGGCAGATACGCAGTATTTT.